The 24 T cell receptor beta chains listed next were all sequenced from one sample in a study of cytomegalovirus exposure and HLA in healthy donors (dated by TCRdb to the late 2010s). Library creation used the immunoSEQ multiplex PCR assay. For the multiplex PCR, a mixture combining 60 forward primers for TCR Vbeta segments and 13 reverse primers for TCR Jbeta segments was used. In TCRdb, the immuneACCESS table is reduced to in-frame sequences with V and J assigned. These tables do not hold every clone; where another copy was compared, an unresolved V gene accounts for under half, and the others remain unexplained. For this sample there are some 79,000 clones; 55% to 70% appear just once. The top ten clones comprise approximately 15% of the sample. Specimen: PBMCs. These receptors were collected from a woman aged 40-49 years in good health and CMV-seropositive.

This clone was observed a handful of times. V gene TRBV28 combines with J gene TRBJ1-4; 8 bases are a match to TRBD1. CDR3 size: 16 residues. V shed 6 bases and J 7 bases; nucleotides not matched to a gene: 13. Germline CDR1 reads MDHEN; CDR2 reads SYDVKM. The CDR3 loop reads CASSSFGQGGGEKLFF. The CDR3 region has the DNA TGTGCCAGCAGCTCCTTTGGACAGGGAGGGGGTGAAAAACTGTTTTTT. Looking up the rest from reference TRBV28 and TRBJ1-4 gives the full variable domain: DVKVTQSSRYLVKRTGEKVFLECVQDMDHENMFWYRQDPGLGLRLIYFSYDVKMKEKGDIPEGYSVSREKKERFSLILESASTNQTSMYLCASSSFGQGGGEKLFFGSGTQLSVL.

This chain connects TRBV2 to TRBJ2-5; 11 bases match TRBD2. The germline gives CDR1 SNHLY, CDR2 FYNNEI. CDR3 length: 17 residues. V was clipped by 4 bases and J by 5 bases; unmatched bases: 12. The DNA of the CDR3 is TGTGCCAGCAGTGGCCGGGGACTAGCGGTACCAAGGGAGACCCAGTACTTC. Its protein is CASSGRGLAVPRETQYF. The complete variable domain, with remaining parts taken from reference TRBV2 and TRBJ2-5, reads EPEVTQTPSHQVTQMGQEVILRCVPISNHLYFYWYRQILGQKVEFLVSFYNNEISEKSEIFDDQFSVERPDGSNFTLKIRSTKLEDSAMYFCASSGRGLAVPRETQYFGPGTRLLVL.

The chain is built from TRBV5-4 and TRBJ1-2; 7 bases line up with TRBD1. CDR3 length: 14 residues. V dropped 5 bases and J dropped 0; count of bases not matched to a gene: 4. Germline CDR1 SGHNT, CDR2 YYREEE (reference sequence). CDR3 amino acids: CASSRDSSNYGYTF. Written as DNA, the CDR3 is TGTGCCAGCAGTCGGGACAGCTCTAACTATGGCTACACCTTC.

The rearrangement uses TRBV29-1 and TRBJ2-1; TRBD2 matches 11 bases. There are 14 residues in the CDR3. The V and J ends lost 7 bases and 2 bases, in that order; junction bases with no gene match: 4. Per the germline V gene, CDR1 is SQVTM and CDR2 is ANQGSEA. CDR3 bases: TGCAGCGCCCTAGCGGGAGGACCCTACAATGAGCAGTTCTTC. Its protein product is CSALAGGPYNEQFF.

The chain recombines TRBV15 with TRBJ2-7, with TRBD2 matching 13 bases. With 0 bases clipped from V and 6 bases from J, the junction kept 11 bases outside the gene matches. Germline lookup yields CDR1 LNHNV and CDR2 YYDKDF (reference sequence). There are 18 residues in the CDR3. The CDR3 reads CATSRDTLTTSGGAEQYF. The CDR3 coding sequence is TGTGCCACCAGCAGAGATACCCTAACCACTAGCGGGGGGGCCGAGCAGTACTTC.

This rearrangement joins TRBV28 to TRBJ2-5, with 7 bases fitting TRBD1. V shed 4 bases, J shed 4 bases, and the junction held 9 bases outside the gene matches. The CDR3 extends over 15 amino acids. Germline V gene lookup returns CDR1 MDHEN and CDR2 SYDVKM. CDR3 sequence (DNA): TGTGCCAGCAGTTCCCCAGACAGGGTGGGAGAGACCCAGTACTTC. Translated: CASSSPDRVGETQYF. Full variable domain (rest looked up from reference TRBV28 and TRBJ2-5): DVKVTQSSRYLVKRTGEKVFLECVQDMDHENMFWYRQDPGLGLRLIYFSYDVKMKEKGDIPEGYSVSREKKERFSLILESASTNQTSMYLCASSSPDRVGETQYFGPGTRLLVL.

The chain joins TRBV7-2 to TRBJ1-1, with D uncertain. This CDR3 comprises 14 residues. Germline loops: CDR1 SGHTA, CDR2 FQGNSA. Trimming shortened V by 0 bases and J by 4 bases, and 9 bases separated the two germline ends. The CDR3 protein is CASSLARLSTEAFF. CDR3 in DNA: TGTGCCAGCAGCTTAGCGAGGCTAAGCACTGAAGCTTTCTTT.

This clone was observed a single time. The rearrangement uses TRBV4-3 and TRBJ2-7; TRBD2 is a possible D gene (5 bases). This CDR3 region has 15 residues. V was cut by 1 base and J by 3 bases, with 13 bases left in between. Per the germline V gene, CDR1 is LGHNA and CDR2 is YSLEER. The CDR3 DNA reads TGCGCCAGCAGCCAAGTGGCAACAGCGGACTACGAGCAGTACTTC. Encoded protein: CASSQVATADYEQYF.

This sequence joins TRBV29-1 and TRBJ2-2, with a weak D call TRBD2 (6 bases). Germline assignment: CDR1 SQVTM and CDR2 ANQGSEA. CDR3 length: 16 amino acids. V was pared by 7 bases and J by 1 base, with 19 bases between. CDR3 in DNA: TGCAGCGCCCATCCCTTTGGCGGGATGAACACCGGGGAGCTGTTTTTT. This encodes CSAHPFGGMNTGELFF.

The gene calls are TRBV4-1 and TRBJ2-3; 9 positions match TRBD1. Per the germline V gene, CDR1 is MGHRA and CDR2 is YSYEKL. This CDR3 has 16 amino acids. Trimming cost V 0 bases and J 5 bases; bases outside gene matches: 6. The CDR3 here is CASSQEDRGAVDTQYF. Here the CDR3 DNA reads TGCGCCAGCAGCCAAGAGGACAGGGGTGCAGTAGATACGCAGTATTTT.

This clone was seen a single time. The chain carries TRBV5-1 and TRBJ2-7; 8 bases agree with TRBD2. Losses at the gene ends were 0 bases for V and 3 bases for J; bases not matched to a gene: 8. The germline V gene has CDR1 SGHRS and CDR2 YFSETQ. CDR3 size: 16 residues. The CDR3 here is CASSLGGLGLNYEQYF. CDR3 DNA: TGCGCCAGCAGCTTGGGGGGACTAGGGCTTAACTACGAGCAGTACTTC.

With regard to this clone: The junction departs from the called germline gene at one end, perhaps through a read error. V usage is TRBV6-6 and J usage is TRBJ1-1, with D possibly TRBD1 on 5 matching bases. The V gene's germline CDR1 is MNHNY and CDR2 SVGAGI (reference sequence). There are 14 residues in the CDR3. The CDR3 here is CASSYSAEGTGAFF. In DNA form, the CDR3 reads TGTGCCAGCAGTTACAGCGCCGAGGGGACTGGAGCTTTCTTT.

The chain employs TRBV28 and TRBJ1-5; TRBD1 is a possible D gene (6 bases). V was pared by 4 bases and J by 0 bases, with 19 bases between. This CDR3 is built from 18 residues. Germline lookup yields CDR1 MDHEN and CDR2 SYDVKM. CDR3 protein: CASSWGGLGFGSNQPQHF. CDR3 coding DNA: TGTGCCAGCAGTTGGGGGGGGCTTGGATTTGGTAGCAATCAGCCCCAGCATTTT.

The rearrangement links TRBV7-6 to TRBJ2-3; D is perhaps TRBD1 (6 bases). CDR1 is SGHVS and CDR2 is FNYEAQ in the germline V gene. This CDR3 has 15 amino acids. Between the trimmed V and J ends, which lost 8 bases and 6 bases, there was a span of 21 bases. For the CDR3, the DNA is TGTGCCAGCTCCCTTACAGGGCCGCCGGGGGATACGCAGTATTTT. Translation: CASSLTGPPGDTQYF.

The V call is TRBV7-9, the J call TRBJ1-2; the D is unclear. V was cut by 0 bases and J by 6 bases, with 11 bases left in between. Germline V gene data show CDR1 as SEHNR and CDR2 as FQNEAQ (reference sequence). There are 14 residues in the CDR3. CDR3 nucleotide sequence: TGTGCCAGCAGCTTAGCGAACGCGGTAAATGGCTACACCTTC. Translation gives CASSLANAVNGYTF.

CDR3 loop: CASSTPSRDGANVLTF. DNA of the CDR3: TGTGCCAGCAGCACGCCGTCCCGGGATGGGGCCAACGTCCTGACTTTC. The genes are TRBV27 and TRBJ2-6, with D possibly matching TRBD2 (5 bases). The CDR3 runs 16 residues. The germline V gene has CDR1 MNHEY and CDR2 SMNVEV (reference sequence). With 6 bases removed from V and 3 bases from J, the gap between germline ends came to 15 bases.

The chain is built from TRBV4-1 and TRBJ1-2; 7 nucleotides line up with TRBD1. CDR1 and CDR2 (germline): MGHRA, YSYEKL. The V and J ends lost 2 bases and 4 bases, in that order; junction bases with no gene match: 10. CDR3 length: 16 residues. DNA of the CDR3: TGCGCCAGCAGCCAAAGCAACAGGGGTTATAGCTATGGCTACACCTTC. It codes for CASSQSNRGYSYGYTF.

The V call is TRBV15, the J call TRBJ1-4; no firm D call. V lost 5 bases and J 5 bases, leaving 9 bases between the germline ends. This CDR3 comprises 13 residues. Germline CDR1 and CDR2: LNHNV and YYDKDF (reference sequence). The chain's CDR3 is CATSRDQNEKLFF. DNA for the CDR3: TGTGCCACCAGCCGGGATCAAAATGAAAAACTGTTTTTT. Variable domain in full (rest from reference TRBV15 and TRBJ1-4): DAMVIQNPRYQVTQFGKPVTLSCSQTLNHNVMYWYQQKSSQAPKLLFHYYDKDFNNEADTPDNFQSRRPNTSFCFLDIRSPGLGDTAMYLCATSRDQNEKLFFGSGTQLSVL.

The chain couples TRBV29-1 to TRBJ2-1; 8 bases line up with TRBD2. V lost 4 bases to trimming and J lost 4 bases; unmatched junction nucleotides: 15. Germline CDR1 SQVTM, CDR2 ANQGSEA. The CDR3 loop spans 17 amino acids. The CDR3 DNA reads TGCAGCGTTGGGGGGGGGACTAGACTAGGGTTATACAATGAGCAGTTCTTC. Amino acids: CSVGGGTRLGLYNEQFF.

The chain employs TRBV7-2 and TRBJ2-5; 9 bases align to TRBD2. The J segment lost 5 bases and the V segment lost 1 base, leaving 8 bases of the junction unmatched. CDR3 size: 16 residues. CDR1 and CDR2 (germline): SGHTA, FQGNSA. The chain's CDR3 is CASSLGNSGSSETQYF. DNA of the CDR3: TGTGCCAGCAGCTTAGGGAATAGCGGGAGCAGTGAGACCCAGTACTTC.

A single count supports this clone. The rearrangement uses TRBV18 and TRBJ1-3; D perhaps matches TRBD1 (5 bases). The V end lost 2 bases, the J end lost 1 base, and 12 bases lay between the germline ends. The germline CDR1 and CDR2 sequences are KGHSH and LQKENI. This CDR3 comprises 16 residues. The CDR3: CASSPSPGRSGNTIYF. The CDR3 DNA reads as TGTGCCAGCTCACCATCGCCAGGGAGGTCTGGAAACACCATATATTTT.

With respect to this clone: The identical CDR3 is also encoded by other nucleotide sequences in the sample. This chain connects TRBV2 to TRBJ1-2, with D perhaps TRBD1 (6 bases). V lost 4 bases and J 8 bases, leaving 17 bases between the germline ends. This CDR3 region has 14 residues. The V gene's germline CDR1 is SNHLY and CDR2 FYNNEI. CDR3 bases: TGTGCCAGCAGTGTGACTTCAGGGGAATACGGCTACACCTTC. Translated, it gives CASSVTSGEYGYTF.

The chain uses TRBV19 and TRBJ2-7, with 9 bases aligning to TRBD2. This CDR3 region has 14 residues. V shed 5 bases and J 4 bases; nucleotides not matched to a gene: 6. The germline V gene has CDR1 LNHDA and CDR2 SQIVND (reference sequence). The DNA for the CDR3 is TGTGCCAGTAGTTGGGCTAGCGGGACTTACGAGCAGTACTTC. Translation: CASSWASGTYEQYF.

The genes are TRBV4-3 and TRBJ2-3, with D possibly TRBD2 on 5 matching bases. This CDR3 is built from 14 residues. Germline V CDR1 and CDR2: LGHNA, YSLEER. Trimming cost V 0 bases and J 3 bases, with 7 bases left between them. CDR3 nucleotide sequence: TGCGCCAGCAGCCAAGATTCGGGAACAGATACGCAGTATTTT. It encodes CASSQDSGTDTQYF.